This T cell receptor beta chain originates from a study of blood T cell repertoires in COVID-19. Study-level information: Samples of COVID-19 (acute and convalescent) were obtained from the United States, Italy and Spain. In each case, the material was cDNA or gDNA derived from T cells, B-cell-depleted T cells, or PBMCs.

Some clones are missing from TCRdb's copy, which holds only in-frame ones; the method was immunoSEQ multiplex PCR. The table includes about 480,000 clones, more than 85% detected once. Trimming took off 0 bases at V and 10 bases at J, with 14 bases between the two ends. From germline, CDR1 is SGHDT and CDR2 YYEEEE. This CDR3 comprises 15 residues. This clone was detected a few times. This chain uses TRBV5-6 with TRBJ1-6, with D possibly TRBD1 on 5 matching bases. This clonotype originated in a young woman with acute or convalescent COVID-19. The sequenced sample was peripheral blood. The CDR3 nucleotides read TGTGCCAGCAGCTTGGATACCGCAGGGTACTCACCCCTCCACTTT. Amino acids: CASSLDTAGYSPLHF.